These 25 T cell receptor beta chains originate from one sample sequenced in a study of blood T cell repertoires in COVID-19. Profiled with immunoSEQ multiplex PCR; TCRdb holds only in-frame clones, not every one. The sample lists approximately 30,000 clones, around 90% seen once, with roughly 1% in the top ten. Material for sequencing was peripheral blood. The receptors shown here come from a man in his 70s with active or convalescent COVID-19.

V is TRBV7-3 and J is TRBJ2-1, with TRBD1 matching 9 bases. Germline CDR1 reads SGHTA; CDR2 reads FQGTGA. The CDR3 is made up of 15 amino acids. V shed 2 bases, J shed 8 bases, and the junction held 7 bases outside the gene matches. CDR3 DNA: TGTGCCAGCAGCTTATCCGGGACAGGGCGTTATGAGCAGTTCTTC. It translates to CASSLSGTGRYEQFF.

This sequence joins TRBV9 and TRBJ2-6; 8 bases agree with TRBD1. Trimming at V came to 4 bases and at J to 0 bases, leaving 12 bases not matched to a gene. This CDR3 is 19 amino acids long. The germline V gene has CDR1 SGDLS and CDR2 YYNGEE. The CDR3 DNA sequence: TGTGCCAGCAGCCCCAGGGGGCAGGCCGGGTACTCTGGGGCCAACGTCCTGACTTTC. Its protein is CASSPRGQAGYSGANVLTF.

The chain carries TRBV19 and TRBJ1-4; D perhaps matches TRBD1 (6 bases). The CDR3 loop spans 15 amino acids. CDR1 is LNHDA, CDR2 SQIVND, per germline (reference sequence). V was clipped by 6 bases and J by 5 bases, with 16 bases between them. Here the CDR3 DNA reads TGTGCCAGTAGACCCCGGGGACATAGGAATGAAAAACTGTTTTTT. Amino acid sequence: CASRPRGHRNEKLFF.

The chain links TRBV30 to TRBJ2-1; TRBD2 agrees at 11 bases. J was trimmed by 8 bases and V by 7 bases; bases with no gene match: 7. Germline assignment: CDR1 GTSNPN and CDR2 SVGIG (reference sequence). CDR3 length: 13 residues. CDR3 in DNA: TGTGCCTCCGTAGCGGGGGGGCTCCATGAGCAGTTCTTC. Amino acids: CASVAGGLHEQFF.

Only one count was recorded for this clone. The V gene is TRBV2, the J gene TRBJ1-1, with 8 positions matching TRBD1. Trimming removed 3 bases from V and 5 bases from J; junction bases left unmatched: 5. The CDR3 extends over 14 amino acids. Germline V gene lookup returns CDR1 SNHLY and CDR2 FYNNEI. The CDR3 spells CASSDQGAWTEAFF. The CDR3 DNA is TGTGCCAGCAGTGACCAGGGGGCTTGGACTGAAGCTTTCTTT.

CDR3 sequence reads: CASSSGGGNTEAFF. The DNA for the CDR3 is TGTGCCAGTAGTTCAGGGGGTGGGAACACTGAAGCTTTCTTT. The J gene is TRBJ1-1, the V gene TRBV19; TRBD1 agrees at 7 bases. J lost 1 base, V lost 5 bases, and 4 bases had no gene match. Germline V lookup: CDR1 LNHDA, CDR2 SQIVND (reference sequence). The CDR3 has 14 amino acids.

This CDR3 is CASSFGQGLTNEKLFF. The CDR3 coding sequence is TGCGCCAGCAGCTTTGGACAGGGATTAACTAATGAAAAACTGTTTTTT. The V and J genes are TRBV5-1 and TRBJ1-4, with 8 bases fitting TRBD1. The germline CDR1 and CDR2 sequences are SGHRS and YFSETQ. The CDR3 is made up of 16 amino acids. J lost 1 base, V lost 2 bases, and 4 bases had no gene match.

The chain links TRBV7-3 to TRBJ1-2; D perhaps matches TRBD1 (5 bases). The germline V gene encodes CDR1 SGHTA and CDR2 FQGTGA. V was cut by 5 bases and J by 4 bases, with 11 bases left in between. This CDR3 is built from 13 residues. The CDR3: CASSPSTAYGYTF. The CDR3 DNA reads as TGTGCCAGCAGCCCCTCGACAGCCTATGGCTACACCTTC. Full variable domain (outside the CDR3, taken from reference TRBV7-3 and TRBJ1-2): GAGVSQTPSNKVTEKGKYVELRCDPISGHTALYWYRQSLGQGPEFLIYFQGTGAADDSGLPNDRFFAVRPEGSVSTLKIQRTERGDSAVYLCASSPSTAYGYTFGSGTRLTVV.

This chain joins TRBV27 and TRBJ2-2; a weak D match, TRBD2 (6 bases). The length of the CDR3 is 13 residues. The germline gives CDR1 MNHEY, CDR2 SMNVEV (reference sequence). V dropped 6 bases and J dropped 6 bases, with 11 bases sitting between them. In nucleotides, the CDR3 is TGTGCCAGCAGCCCGGGAGCCCCCGGGGAGCTGTTTTTT. It translates to CASSPGAPGELFF.

The CDR3, as DNA: TGTGCCAGCTCACCAAATTCGCGGACAGGTGGGTCCAATGAGCAGTTCTTC. Residues: CASSPNSRTGGSNEQFF. The J gene is TRBJ2-1, the V gene TRBV18, with 7 bases identical to TRBD1. J lost 6 bases, V lost 2 bases, and 13 bases had no gene match. This CDR3 region has 17 residues. Per germline, CDR1 KGHSH and CDR2 LQKENI. The entire variable domain, with the rest obtained from reference TRBV18 and TRBJ2-1, is as follows: NAGVMQNPRHLVRRRGQEARLRCSPMKGHSHVYWYRQLPEEGLKFMVYLQKENIIDESGMPKERFSAEFPKEGPSILRIQQVVRGDSAAYFCASSPNSRTGGSNEQFFGPGTRLTVL.

V and J are TRBV28 and TRBJ1-2; D is undetermined. Germline-derived CDR1 and CDR2 are MDHEN and SYDVKM. Trimming pared 4 bases from V and 2 bases from J, leaving 2 bases between. The CDR3 sequence is 11 residues long. CDR3 DNA sequence: TGTGCCAGCAGTTCAAACTATGGCTACACCTTC. As protein: CASSSNYGYTF.

The chain has TRBV10-3 and TRBJ2-1; 8 bases match TRBD2. CDR1 and CDR2 from the germline V gene are ENHRY and SYGVKD. The CDR3 consists of 15 residues. The trim removed 3 bases at V and 7 bases at J, leaving 8 bases unmatched. The CDR3 is CAISEREGLGNEQFF. The CDR3 region has the DNA TGTGCCATCAGTGAACGGGAGGGCCTAGGAAATGAGCAGTTCTTC.

The chain uses TRBV4-2 and TRBJ2-7; maybe TRBD2 (6 bases). Germline V CDR1 and CDR2: LGHNA, YNFKEQ. CDR3 length: 16 amino acids. Trimming left V 6 bases short and J 5 bases short, with 23 bases between. CDR3 in DNA: TGTGCCAGCAGTCACTCCCTAGTCGGCGGGAACGACGAGCAGTACTTC. This encodes CASSHSLVGGNDEQYF.

J is TRBJ1-2 and V is TRBV19; 7 nucleotides line up with TRBD1. Germline loops: CDR1 LNHDA, CDR2 SQIVND (reference sequence). The ends lost 5 bases at V and 1 base at J; junction bases unmatched: 10. The CDR3 extends over 16 amino acids. CDR3 amino acids: CASSFSGTEFNYGYTF. CDR3 nucleotide sequence: TGTGCCAGTAGTTTTTCCGGGACAGAATTTAACTATGGCTACACCTTC.

This chain uses TRBV11-2 with TRBJ2-7; 9 nucleotides line up with TRBD1. V was pared by 5 bases and J by 4 bases, with 6 bases of the junction left unmatched. Germline V lookup: CDR1 SGHAT, CDR2 FQNNGV. This CDR3 has 14 residues. CDR3 protein: CASSRSQGAYEQYF. CDR3 in DNA: TGTGCCAGCAGCCGTTCACAGGGGGCTTACGAGCAGTACTTC.

The chain is built from TRBV19 and TRBJ2-3, with TRBD2 matching 9 bases. Germline V gives CDR1 LNHDA, CDR2 SQIVND (reference sequence). The junction had 11 bases not matched to a gene; V was cut back by 11 bases and J by 2 bases. CDR3 length: 15 amino acids. The CDR3 nucleotides are TGTGCCCTGCATAGCGGGAGCATCCCCACAGATACGCAGTATTTT. Translating it yields CALHSGSIPTDTQYF.

The chain has TRBV24-1 and TRBJ1-5, with D uncertain. CDR3 length equals 14 residues. Trimming cost V 3 bases and J 7 bases, with 12 bases left between them. CDR1 and CDR2 (germline): KGHDR, SFDVKD. For the CDR3, the DNA is TGTGCCACCAGTGATCAGTACCCGTGGCAGCCCCAGCATTTT. This sequence encodes CATSDQYPWQPQHF.

CDR3 sequence: CSVEDRYDGYTF. In DNA form, the CDR3 reads TGCAGCGTTGAGGACAGGTACGATGGCTACACCTTC. V and J are TRBV29-1 and TRBJ1-2; 7 bases are a match to TRBD1. CDR1 and CDR2 (germline): SQVTM, ANQGSEA. This CDR3 is built from 12 residues. The J segment lost 6 bases and the V segment lost 3 bases, leaving 4 bases of the junction unmatched.

This clone was seen a single time. The rearrangement joins TRBV20-1 to TRBJ2-3; D call uncertain. Germline V CDR1 and CDR2: DFQATT, SNEGSKA (reference sequence). The CDR3 totals 10 residues. The CDR3 loop reads CPTSTDTQYF. The CDR3, as DNA: TGCCCCACAAGCACAGATACGCAGTATTTT.

The chain uses TRBV12-3 or TRBV12-4 and TRBJ2-2; 7 nucleotides align to TRBD1. Losses at the gene ends were 5 bases for V and 8 bases for J; bases not matched to a gene: 5. The length of the CDR3 is 13 residues. The CDR3 DNA reads as TGTGCCAGCAGTAGAGGGGGCTGGGGGGAGCTGTTTTTT. Its protein is CASSRGGWGELFF.

The J gene is TRBJ2-1, the V gene TRBV7-2; 10 bases are shared with TRBD2. V lost 5 bases, J lost 10 bases, and 14 bases stayed unmatched. Germline CDR1 reads SGHTA; CDR2 reads FQGNSA. This CDR3 spans 16 amino acids. CDR3 coding DNA: TGTGCCAGCAGCCAGCGATCCGGGACTAGCGTCACCGAGCAGTTCTTC. It translates to CASSQRSGTSVTEQFF. Combining the CDR3 with reference TRBV7-2 and TRBJ2-1 gives the whole variable domain GAGVSQSPSNKVTEKGKDVELRCDPISGHTALYWYRQSLGQGLEFLIYFQGNSAPDKSGLPSDRFSAERTGGSVSTLTIQRTQQEDSAVYLCASSQRSGTSVTEQFFGPGTRLTVL.

CDR3 protein: CASSLTGTDIYEQYF. DNA for the CDR3: TGCGCCAGCAGCTTAACCGGGACAGATATCTACGAGCAGTACTTC. The chain is built from TRBV5-1 and TRBJ2-7; 7 nucleotides align to TRBD1. Germline lookup yields CDR1 SGHRS and CDR2 YFSETQ. V gave up 2 bases and J gave up 3 bases; unmatched junction bases: 8. CDR3 length: 15 residues.

This clone appeared once. The chain is built from TRBV5-1 and TRBJ2-7; 7 bases are a match to TRBD1. This CDR3 has 16 residues. Germline CDR1 SGHRS, CDR2 YFSETQ. The J segment lost 3 bases and the V segment lost 3 bases, leaving 12 bases of the junction unmatched. In DNA, the CDR3 is TGCGCCAGCAGCTCCGAGGGGGCTCTCCTTTACTACGAGCAGTACTTC. It encodes CASSSEGALLYYEQYF. Supplemented by reference TRBV5-1 and TRBJ2-7, the full variable domain reads KAGVTQTPRYLIKTRGQQVTLSCSPISGHRSVSWYQQTPGQGLQFLFEYFSETQRNKGNFPGRFSGRQFSNSRSEMNVSTLELGDSALYLCASSSEGALLYYEQYFGPGTRLTVT.

The CDR3: CASSPPVSYEQYF. The CDR3 DNA reads as TGTGCCAGCAGCCCTCCCGTCTCCTACGAGCAGTACTTC. The chain has TRBV28 and TRBJ2-7, with no clear D. Germline assignment: CDR1 MDHEN and CDR2 SYDVKM. The CDR3 runs 13 residues. Trimming shortened V by 6 bases and J by 0 bases, and 9 bases separated the two germline ends. Full variable domain (outside the CDR3, taken from reference TRBV28 and TRBJ2-7): DVKVTQSSRYLVKRTGEKVFLECVQDMDHENMFWYRQDPGLGLRLIYFSYDVKMKEKGDIPEGYSVSREKKERFSLILESASTNQTSMYLCASSPPVSYEQYFGPGTRLTVT.

CDR3 residues: CASSAGTVNTEAFF. Here the CDR3 DNA reads TGTGCCAGCAGCGCCGGGACTGTGAACACTGAAGCTTTCTTT. The chain has TRBV5-5 and TRBJ1-1; possible D gene TRBD1, 5 bases. CDR1 is SGHKS, CDR2 YYEKEE, per germline (reference sequence). The CDR3 sequence is 14 residues long. Trimming stripped 4 bases from V and 0 bases from J, with 10 bases between.